The 24 T cell receptor beta chains given below trace back to one sample, sequenced in a study of T cells after yellow fever vaccination. TCRdb re-analysed the 5' RACE reads in MiXCR, keeping a single row per CDR3 protein. The table lists under 200,000 distinct CDR3 sequences, 11% of them singletons. The sequencing here drew on CD8+ T cells sorted from PBMCs, taken 15 days after the yellow fever booster vaccination. Source of these receptors: a man between 18 and 29 years old who received the YFV17D yellow fever vaccine.

This chain links TRBV7-9 with TRBJ1-1, with D unresolved. V dropped 5 bases and J dropped 8 bases, with 12 bases sitting between them. Germline CDR1 SEHNR, CDR2 FQNEAQ (reference sequence). The CDR3 length is 12 residues. The CDR3 DNA follows: TGTGCCAGCAGCCCGACGGAGTTAGAAGCTTTCTTT. Translating gives CASSPTELEAFF.

In its sample, this clonotype was seen many times. This rearrangement joins TRBV4-2 to TRBJ2-3; 10 bases match TRBD2. Trimming cost V 0 bases and J 4 bases; bases outside gene matches: 4. Germline V gene lookup returns CDR1 LGHNA and CDR2 YNFKEQ. This CDR3 comprises 16 residues. CDR3 protein: CASSQDQRGGPDTQYF. CDR3 in DNA: TGTGCCAGCAGCCAAGATCAGCGGGGGGGCCCAGATACGCAGTATTTT.

This clonotype has ten or more counts. The chain recombines TRBV29-1 with TRBJ2-5; D remains unclear. V was cut by 6 bases and J by 1 base, with 15 bases left in between. The CDR3 is 14 residues long. Germline loops: CDR1 SQVTM, CDR2 ANQGSEA. The CDR3 DNA is TGCAGCGTCACCAACCCGGTTCTCCAAGAGACCCAGTACTTC. Translating gives CSVTNPVLQETQYF.

A few counts support this clonotype. The chain couples TRBV5-1 to TRBJ2-3, with no clear D. Germline V CDR1 and CDR2: SGHRS, YFSETQ. V was shortened by 0 bases and J by 2 bases, with 10 bases between the two germline ends. The CDR3 sequence is 15 residues long. The CDR3 nucleotides read TGCGCCAGCAGCTTGGCGGCTGACTTCACAGATACGCAGTATTTT. Residues: CASSLAADFTDTQYF.

This chain uses TRBV14 with TRBJ2-3; D not resolved. V lost 0 bases to trimming and J lost 2 bases, with 15 bases between them. CDR3 length: 17 residues. Per germline, CDR1 SGHDN and CDR2 FVKESK. CDR3 bases: TGTGCCAGCAGCCAAGATCCTAACAGCCCCATCACAGATACGCAGTATTTT. It is translated as CASSQDPNSPITDTQYF.

This clonotype was observed a few times. The chain couples TRBV6-2 or TRBV6-3 to TRBJ2-3; 8 nucleotides line up with TRBD2. This CDR3 region has 16 residues. J lost 2 bases, V lost 0 bases, and 4 bases had no gene match. Germline V gives CDR1 MNHEY, CDR2 SVGEGT. As DNA, the CDR3 is TGTGCCAGCAGTTACTCGACTAGCGACAACACAGATACGCAGTATTTT. It translates to CASSYSTSDNTDTQYF.

The chain recombines TRBV7-8 with TRBJ2-7; TRBD2 agrees at 11 bases. The V segment lost 5 bases and the J segment 4 bases; nucleotides outside the gene matches: 7. This CDR3 is 15 amino acids long. CDR1 SGHVS and CDR2 FQNEAQ come from the germline V gene. The CDR3 protein is CASSLQGLAVYEQYF. DNA for the CDR3: TGTGCCAGCAGCCTCCAGGGACTAGCGGTATACGAGCAGTACTTC.

The J gene is TRBJ2-5, the V gene TRBV4-3, with D possibly TRBD2 on 5 matching bases. CDR3 length: 15 amino acids. Trimming removed 3 bases from V and 4 bases from J, with 15 bases in between. CDR1 is LGHNA and CDR2 is YSLEER in the germline V gene. This CDR3 reads CASSQGPGVGETQYF. The CDR3 bases are TGCGCCAGCAGCCAGGGCCCCGGGGTGGGAGAGACCCAGTACTTC.

V and J are TRBV7-2 and TRBJ2-7; TRBD2 matches at 9 bases. CDR3 length: 15 residues. CDR1 SGHTA and CDR2 FQGNSA come from the germline V gene. V lost 5 bases to trimming and J lost 0 bases; unmatched junction nucleotides: 5. This CDR3 is CASSLSGGYSYEQYF. The CDR3 nucleotides read TGTGCCAGCAGCCTCAGCGGGGGGTACTCCTACGAGCAGTACTTC.

This clonotype was seen a handful of times. The V gene is TRBV19, the J gene TRBJ1-5, with D perhaps matching TRBD1 (6 bases). The CDR3 sequence is 17 residues long. Germline V gene sequence: CDR1 LNHDA, CDR2 SQIVND (reference sequence). V gave up 4 bases and J gave up 7 bases, with 23 bases separating them. CDR3 DNA: TGTGCCAGTAGTACAGCACAGGGCTCCCCAGGGAACCAGCCCCAGCATTTT. Translation gives CASSTAQGSPGNQPQHF.

This clonotype was detected many times. The chain has TRBV15 and TRBJ2-1; the D gene is possibly TRBD1 (5 bases). Looked up from germline, CDR1 is LNHNV and CDR2 is YYDKDF (reference sequence). The CDR3 contains 16 residues. Trimming left V 4 bases short and J 0 bases short, with 13 bases between. The CDR3 here is CATSTVGASSYNEQFF. CDR3 in DNA: TGTGCCACCAGCACCGTAGGGGCCAGCTCCTACAATGAGCAGTTCTTC. Looking up the rest from reference TRBV15 and TRBJ2-1 gives the full variable domain: DAMVIQNPRYQVTQFGKPVTLSCSQTLNHNVMYWYQQKSSQAPKLLFHYYDKDFNNEADTPDNFQSRRPNTSFCFLDIRSPGLGDTAMYLCATSTVGASSYNEQFFGPGTRLTVL.

The V and J genes are TRBV19 and TRBJ2-7, with unresolved D. V lost 6 bases and J lost 2, with 11 bases in between. Germline V gene lookup returns CDR1 LNHDA and CDR2 SQIVND (reference sequence). The CDR3 contains 13 residues. The CDR3: CASSPALAYEQYF. The CDR3 nucleotides read TGTGCCAGTAGCCCCGCGTTGGCCTACGAGCAGTACTTC.

This clonotype was observed a few times. The genes are TRBV10-1 and TRBJ2-7, with 9 positions matching TRBD2. The V and J ends lost 2 bases and 6 bases, in that order; junction bases with no gene match: 8. This CDR3 region has 15 residues. Per germline, CDR1 WNHNN and CDR2 SYGVQD (reference sequence). DNA of the CDR3: TGCGCCAGCAGTGAGAGGGCTAGCGGGGCCTCCGAGCAGTACTTC. As protein: CASSERASGASEQYF.

The rearrangement joins TRBV2 to TRBJ2-2, with D tentatively TRBD1 or TRBD2 (5 bases each). Germline V lookup: CDR1 SNHLY, CDR2 FYNNEI. The CDR3 runs to 14 residues. Trimming pared 8 bases from V and 4 bases from J, leaving 14 bases between. Here the CDR3 reads CASVGTASTGELFF. The CDR3 nucleotides read TGTGCCAGCGTCGGGACCGCAAGCACCGGGGAGCTGTTTTTT. The entire variable domain, with the rest obtained from reference TRBV2 and TRBJ2-2, is as follows: EPEVTQTPSHQVTQMGQEVILRCVPISNHLYFYWYRQILGQKVEFLVSFYNNEISEKSEIFDDQFSVERPDGSNFTLKIRSTKLEDSAMYFCASVGTASTGELFFGEGSRLTVL.

The chain has TRBV6-2 or TRBV6-3 and TRBJ2-3; a weak D match, TRBD2 (7 bases). CDR3 size: 16 residues. The V end was cut by 2 bases, the J end by 0 bases, with 12 bases between. Germline V gene data show CDR1 as MNHEY and CDR2 as SVGEGT. CDR3 coding DNA: TGTGCCAGCAGTTACCTGGGGGGGCGGAGCACAGATACGCAGTATTTT. This codes for CASSYLGGRSTDTQYF.

This sequence joins TRBV12-5 and TRBJ1-1, with 9 bases aligning to TRBD1. Germline CDR1 LGHNT, CDR2 FRNRAP. The CDR3 loop spans 15 amino acids. Trimming cost V 2 bases and J 3 bases; bases outside gene matches: 4. The chain's CDR3 is CASGLIQGAYTEAFF. CDR3 sequence (DNA): TGTGCTAGTGGTTTGATACAGGGGGCTTACACTGAAGCTTTCTTT.

V usage is TRBV7-9 and J usage is TRBJ1-4; D uncertain. The CDR3 covers 14 residues. V was shortened by 6 bases and J by 7 bases, with 15 bases between the two germline ends. Germline V gene sequence: CDR1 SEHNR, CDR2 FQNEAQ (reference sequence). Here the CDR3 DNA reads TGTGCCAGCAGTCGTTCCGGTCGTCGTGAAAAACTGTTTTTT. Its protein is CASSRSGRREKLFF.

This clonotype was counted at least ten times. The chain couples TRBV12-3 or TRBV12-4 to TRBJ2-5; D uncertain. This CDR3 has 13 residues. With 3 bases removed from V and 3 bases from J, the gap between germline ends came to 8 bases. CDR3 amino acids: CASSFRSEETQYF. CDR3 nucleotides: TGTGCCAGCAGTTTCCGGTCAGAAGAGACCCAGTACTTC.

This clonotype was seen more than once but under ten times. The V and J genes are TRBV12-3 or TRBV12-4 and TRBJ1-1, with D unclear. CDR3 length: 13 amino acids. Trimming left V 8 bases short and J 6 bases short, with 16 bases between. CDR3: CASFPTGVPEAFF. The DNA for the CDR3 is TGTGCCAGCTTCCCTACCGGGGTACCTGAAGCTTTCTTT.

This clonotype was detected a few times. The chain joins TRBV27 to TRBJ1-6; D perhaps matches TRBD1 (6 bases). CDR3 length: 14 residues. Between the trimmed V and J ends, which lost 8 bases and 13 bases, there was a span of 21 bases. The germline CDR1 and CDR2 sequences are MNHEY and SMNVEV (reference sequence). As DNA, the CDR3 is TGTGCCAGCCGCCCCCCGGGGGGCAGCCATCCCCTCCACTTT. Amino acid sequence: CASRPPGGSHPLHF.

The chain joins TRBV5-1 to TRBJ2-3; no clear D gene. The CDR3 sequence is 15 residues long. From germline, CDR1 is SGHRS and CDR2 YFSETQ. V was clipped by 0 bases and J by 2 bases, with 10 bases between them. The CDR3 sequence is CASSLDNPYTDTQYF. The CDR3 bases are TGCGCCAGCAGCTTGGATAATCCTTACACAGATACGCAGTATTTT.

This clonotype was detected many times. The chain joins TRBV6-5 to TRBJ1-1, with D hard to call. The ends were cut back, 6 bases at V and 2 bases at J, with 10 bases in the middle. Germline loops: CDR1 MNHEY, CDR2 SVGAGI. The CDR3 runs 13 residues. CDR3 in DNA: TGTGCCAGCAGCCCGTCTTTTAACACTGAAGCTTTCTTT. It is translated as CASSPSFNTEAFF.

The CDR3 nucleotides are TGTGCCAGCAGCCTCGACAGGGACTACAATGAGCAGTTCTTC. Its translation is CASSLDRDYNEQFF. The chain has TRBV7-9 and TRBJ2-1; the match to TRBD1 covers 7 bases. J gave up 3 bases and V 5 bases, and 4 bases lay outside the gene matches. Germline V gene data show CDR1 as SEHNR and CDR2 as FQNEAQ (reference sequence). The CDR3 is made up of 14 amino acids. Using reference TRBV7-9 and TRBJ2-1 for the parts outside the CDR3, the full variable domain is DTGVSQNPRHKITKRGQNVTFRCDPISEHNRLYWYRQTLGQGPEFLTYFQNEAQLEKSRLLSDRFSAERPKGSFSTLEIQRTEQGDSAMYLCASSLDRDYNEQFFGPGTRLTVL.

A few counts support this clonotype. The V gene is TRBV6-2 or TRBV6-3, the J gene TRBJ2-7; D is unresolved. Germline assignment: CDR1 MNHEY and CDR2 SVGEGT. The CDR3 extends over 11 amino acids. Trimming left V 0 bases short and J 7 bases short, with 4 bases between. The CDR3 protein is CASSYSGEQYF. CDR3 bases: TGTGCCAGCAGTTACTCTGGGGAGCAGTACTTC.